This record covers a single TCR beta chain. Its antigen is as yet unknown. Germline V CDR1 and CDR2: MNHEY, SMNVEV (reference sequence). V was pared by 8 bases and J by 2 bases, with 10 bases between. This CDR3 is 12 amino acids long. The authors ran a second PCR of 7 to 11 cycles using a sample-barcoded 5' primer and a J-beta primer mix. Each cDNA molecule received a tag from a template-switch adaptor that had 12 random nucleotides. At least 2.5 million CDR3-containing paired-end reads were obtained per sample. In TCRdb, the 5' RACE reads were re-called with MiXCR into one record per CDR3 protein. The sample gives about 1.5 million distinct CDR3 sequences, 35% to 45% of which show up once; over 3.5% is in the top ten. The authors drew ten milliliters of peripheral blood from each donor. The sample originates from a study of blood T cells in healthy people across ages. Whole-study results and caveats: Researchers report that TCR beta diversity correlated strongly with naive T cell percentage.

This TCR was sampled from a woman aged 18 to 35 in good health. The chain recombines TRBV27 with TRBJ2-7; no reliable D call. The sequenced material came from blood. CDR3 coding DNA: TGTGCCAGCGTCGGAGCAACCTACGAGCAGTACTTC. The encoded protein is CASVGATYEQYF.